Below, 32 T cell receptor beta chains from the same sample are listed, as sequenced in a study of graft-versus-host responses after intestinal transplantation (dated by TCRdb to about 2021). The meaning of the sample's time point label: cells obtained before transplantation from donor or recipient. In mixed lymphocyte reactions, 200,000 CFSE-labeled pre-transplant responders were plated with 200,000 irradiated violet-dye-labeled stimulators and cultured for less than seven days. Library generation was performed with the immunoSEQ multiplex PCR assay. TCRdb holds this immuneACCESS table with in-frame rearrangements only. Some clones are missing; in checked studies, unresolved V genes explain under half, and the rest has no known cause. This sample comprises about 7,000 clones, roughly a third of them detected only once. Of the sample, 6% is held by the ten largest clones. The sample here was alloreactive CD8+ T cells from a mixed lymphocyte reaction culture, taken before transplantation. The cell subset or site label, as the study defines it: CFSE-low proliferating T cells sorted from roughly six-day pre-transplant mixed lymphocyte reaction (GvH or HvG direction). All receptors come from a human patient who was an organ donor for intestinal transplantation.

The CDR3 DNA reads TGTGCCAGCAGCCCTAACTTAATTTGGGGGGGCTCTGGAAACACCATATATTTT. It yields the protein CASSPNLIWGGSGNTIYF. The rearrangement links TRBV7-8 to TRBJ1-3; D might be TRBD1 (5 bases). The CDR3 sequence is 18 residues long. The V end was cut by 5 bases, the J end by 0 bases, with 20 bases between. Germline CDR1 and CDR2: SGHVS and FQNEAQ.

This clone was counted once. This could be a read error, since a much larger clone is one nucleotide away. CDR3: CANSPGLVAYEQYF. The CDR3 bases are TGCGCCAACAGCCCGGGACTAGTAGCCTACGAGCAGTACTTC. The chain uses TRBV4-1 and TRBJ2-7; 8 bases line up with TRBD2. CDR1 and CDR2 from the germline V gene are MGHRA and YSYEKL. This CDR3 region has 14 residues.

CDR3 sequence reads: CASSHTKRGAPLHF. In DNA form, the CDR3 reads TGCGCCAGCAGCCACACTAAACGGGGGGCACCCCTCCACTTT. The gene calls are TRBV4-3 and TRBJ1-6, with D tentatively TRBD1 (5 bases). CDR3 length equals 14 residues. V was shortened by 3 bases and J by 11 bases, with 14 bases between the two germline ends. Germline CDR1 reads LGHNA; CDR2 reads YSLEER.

V and J are TRBV7-2 and TRBJ2-3; the D is unclear. In germline, CDR1 is SGHTA, CDR2 FQGNSA. This CDR3 is built from 12 residues. Deletions cut 4 bases from V and 6 bases from J, with 8 bases between. The CDR3 loop is CASSYGWDTQYF. The DNA for the CDR3 is TGTGCCAGCAGCTACGGGTGGGATACGCAGTATTTT. Based on the CDR3 plus reference TRBV7-2 and TRBJ2-3, the full variable domain is GAGVSQSPSNKVTEKGKDVELRCDPISGHTALYWYRQSLGQGLEFLIYFQGNSAPDKSGLPSDRFSAERTGGSVSTLTIQRTQQEDSAVYLCASSYGWDTQYFGPGTRLTVL.

V gene TRBV5-4 combines with J gene TRBJ1-2, with 7 bases fitting TRBD1. The CDR3 runs 16 residues. Germline trimming cut 2 bases from V and 7 bases from J; bases unmatched to any gene: 14. The V gene's germline CDR1 is SGHNT and CDR2 YYREEE (reference sequence). The CDR3, as DNA: TGTGCCAGCAGCTTATTGACAGGGCCCCACCCGAGTGGCTACACCTTC. Translated, it gives CASSLLTGPHPSGYTF.

The chain uses TRBV7-9 and TRBJ2-7; D gene ambiguous. The CDR3 has 14 residues. V lost 0 bases, J lost 3 bases, and 9 bases lay in between. Germline lookup yields CDR1 SEHNR and CDR2 FQNEAQ (reference sequence). The CDR3 region has the DNA TGTGCCAGCAGCTTAGCGGGTGCTAACTACGAGCAGTACTTC. Protein: CASSLAGANYEQYF.

V and J are TRBV6-5 and TRBJ1-2; no clear D gene. Germline lookup yields CDR1 MNHEY and CDR2 SVGAGI. This CDR3 spans 12 amino acids. V was clipped by 2 bases and J by 3 bases, with 4 bases between them. The CDR3 nucleotides are TGTGCCAGCAGTTACGGGGACTATGGCTACACCTTC. Its translation: CASSYGDYGYTF.

J is TRBJ2-7 and V is TRBV11-3; 8 bases match TRBD2. Germline assignment: CDR1 SGHNT and CDR2 YENEEA. The J segment lost 4 bases and the V segment lost 1 base, leaving 3 bases of the junction unmatched. The CDR3 is 14 amino acids. The CDR3 sequence: CASSLVGGGYEQYF. The CDR3 nucleotides read TGTGCCAGCAGCTTAGTTGGCGGGGGGTACGAGCAGTACTTC.

The chain carries TRBV4-3 and TRBJ2-3, with TRBD1 matching 7 bases. The CDR3 has 16 amino acids. Germline assignment: CDR1 LGHNA and CDR2 YSLEER. V was clipped by 1 base and J by 1 base; unmatched bases: 5. This CDR3 is CASSQAPGTGTDTQYF. Here the CDR3 DNA reads TGCGCCAGCAGCCAAGCCCCCGGGACAGGCACAGATACGCAGTATTTT.

This chain connects TRBV5-1 to TRBJ1-1; 7 bases are a match to TRBD1. The germline V gene has CDR1 SGHRS and CDR2 YFSETQ. This CDR3 has 15 amino acids. V lost 4 bases and J lost 4; bases outside the gene matches: 10. The CDR3 sequence: CASSQPRQGGTEAFF. The DNA for the CDR3 is TGCGCCAGCAGCCAACCTAGACAGGGCGGCACTGAAGCTTTCTTT.

The chain joins TRBV12-5 to TRBJ1-5; 10 bases are a match to TRBD1. The J segment lost 2 bases and the V segment lost 5 bases, leaving 3 bases of the junction unmatched. Germline-derived CDR1 and CDR2 are LGHNT and FRNRAP. This CDR3 has 15 amino acids. The CDR3 region is CASGGDRGGNQPQHF. In DNA form, the CDR3 reads TGTGCTAGTGGTGGGGACAGGGGTGGCAATCAGCCCCAGCATTTT.

This clone was observed a few times. The genes are TRBV10-1 and TRBJ1-6, with D perhaps matching TRBD1 (5 bases). This CDR3 spans 14 amino acids. Germline lookup yields CDR1 WNHNN and CDR2 SYGVQD (reference sequence). The V end was cut by 2 bases, the J end by 8 bases, with 10 bases between. This chain's CDR3 is CASSEGDGYSPLHF. In DNA, the CDR3 is TGCGCCAGCAGTGAGGGGGACGGGTATTCACCCCTCCACTTT.

The rearrangement links TRBV5-6 to TRBJ1-2; 7 bases agree with TRBD1. Germline values: CDR1 SGHDT, CDR2 YYEEEE. The CDR3 covers 14 residues. Trimming removed 4 bases from V and 4 bases from J; junction bases left unmatched: 7. The CDR3 DNA follows: TGTGCCAGCAGCCGAGGGGGCCGTCCCTATGGCTACACCTTC. This codes for CASSRGGRPYGYTF.

As regards this clone: This may be a read error: a much more frequent sequence differs by one nucleotide. This sample includes further DNA sequences coding for the same CDR3. The V and J genes are TRBV9 and TRBJ1-2, with D uncertain. Germline V gives CDR1 SGDLS, CDR2 YYNGEE. Trimming removed 8 bases at V and 4 bases at J, with 18 bases between. The CDR3 extends over 14 amino acids. CDR3 in amino acids: CASSPRGAFYGYTF. Here the CDR3 DNA reads TGTGCCAGTAGCCCCCGGGGAGCCTTCTATGGCTACACCTTC.

The V gene is TRBV21-1, the J gene TRBJ2-1; the table's D gene call, TRBD2, was not cross checked with the DNA. TRBV21-1 is a pseudogene locus. The CDR3 has 19 residues. The CDR3 nucleotides read TGTGCCAGCAGCCCCCTGGGGCGGAGCGGGGGGGACTGGGGGAATGAGCAGTTCTTC. The encoded protein is CASSPLGRSGGDWGNEQFF.

This clone qualifies as medium-sized. This rearrangement joins TRBV5-1 to TRBJ1-2; no definite D call. This CDR3 contains 16 residues. The germline gives CDR1 SGHRS, CDR2 YFSETQ. Trimming shortened V by 0 bases and J by 4 bases, and 16 bases separated the two germline ends. In DNA form, the CDR3 reads TGCGCCAGCAGCTTGGGAACCGGGCAGCAGTTCTATGGCTACACCTTC. Its protein product is CASSLGTGQQFYGYTF.

This chain connects TRBV5-4 to TRBJ2-7, with D uncertain. CDR3 length: 15 residues. CDR1 is SGHNT, CDR2 YYREEE, per germline (reference sequence). V was pared by 4 bases and J by 6 bases, with 20 bases between. CDR3 sequence: CASSQKYTVDREQYF. CDR3 bases: TGTGCCAGCAGCCAAAAATATACCGTCGACCGCGAGCAGTACTTC. Full variable domain (outside the CDR3, taken from reference TRBV5-4 and TRBJ2-7): ETGVTQSPTHLIKTRGQQVTLRCSSQSGHNTVSWYQQALGQGPQFIFQYYREEENGRGNFPPRFSGLQFPNYSSELNVNALELDDSALYLCASSQKYTVDREQYFGPGTRLTVT.

V gene TRBV10-3 combines with J gene TRBJ2-1; a weak D match, TRBD2 (6 bases). Germline assignment: CDR1 ENHRY and CDR2 SYGVKD. CDR3 length equals 16 residues. The ends were cut back, 6 bases at V and 0 bases at J, with 15 bases in the middle. The CDR3 sequence is CAIRKERVRSYNEQFF. The CDR3 region has the DNA TGTGCCATCAGGAAGGAGCGGGTTCGCTCCTACAATGAGCAGTTCTTC.

The chain has TRBV6-1 and TRBJ1-1; D is ambiguous. Germline CDR1 MNHNS, CDR2 SASEGT. With 7 bases removed from V and 8 bases from J, the gap between germline ends came to 20 bases. The CDR3 totals 14 residues. CDR3 nucleotide sequence: TGTGCCAGCACTCCGGTGGGCGACACAGAAGAAGCTTTCTTT. Protein product: CASTPVGDTEEAFF.

The CDR3 here is CASSLLRGTGYYEQYF. In DNA form, the CDR3 reads TGTGCCAGCAGCTTATTACGCGGGACCGGATACTACGAGCAGTACTTC. This chain links TRBV11-3 with TRBJ2-7, with a possible D match to TRBD2 (6 bases). The germline V gene encodes CDR1 SGHNT and CDR2 YENEEA. With 2 bases removed from V and 3 bases from J, the gap between germline ends came to 17 bases. This CDR3 is built from 16 residues.

This clone was picked up a small number of times. This chain joins TRBV7-3 and TRBJ1-2, with TRBD1 identical over 11 bases. The CDR3 covers 16 residues. In germline, CDR1 is SGHTA, CDR2 FQGTGA. The V gene end was trimmed by 5 bases and the J gene end by 4 bases; junction bases not matched to a gene: 9. The CDR3 loop reads CASSHQYGTGGYGYTF. CDR3 in DNA: TGTGCCAGCAGCCATCAATACGGGACAGGGGGCTATGGCTACACCTTC.

With regard to this clone: The same CDR3 is also encoded by other DNA sequences in this sample. CDR3 in amino acids: CASSFGTGGEYQPQHF. The CDR3, as DNA: TGTGCCAGCAGCTTCGGGACAGGGGGTGAATATCAGCCCCAGCATTTT. V usage is TRBV5-6 and J usage is TRBJ1-5; the match to TRBD1 covers 11 bases. V gave up 2 bases and J gave up 5 bases; unmatched junction bases: 6. The CDR3 totals 16 residues. The germline V gene has CDR1 SGHDT and CDR2 YYEEEE.

In its sample, this clone is medium-sized. The V gene is TRBV29-1, the J gene TRBJ2-7; D gene uncertain. Germline CDR1 reads SQVTM; CDR2 reads ANQGSEA. V was trimmed by 3 bases and J by 0 bases, leaving 6 bases between them. CDR3 length: 12 residues. The chain's CDR3 is CSVDGDSYEQYF. The CDR3 DNA reads TGCAGCGTTGATGGGGACTCCTACGAGCAGTACTTC.

This clone ranks as medium-sized. The chain joins TRBV19 to TRBJ1-2; D is ambiguous. The germline V gene encodes CDR1 LNHDA and CDR2 SQIVND (reference sequence). The CDR3 spans 14 residues. V was cut by 5 bases and J by 3 bases, with 13 bases left in between. The CDR3 sequence: CASSPGFGDYGYTF. CDR3 nucleotide sequence: TGTGCCAGTAGTCCGGGGTTCGGGGACTATGGCTACACCTTC.

The chain uses TRBV18 and TRBJ1-1; no firm D call. The CDR3 covers 13 residues. Germline CDR1 reads KGHSH; CDR2 reads LQKENI. Trimming cost V 6 bases and J 5 bases, with 13 bases left between them. The CDR3 nucleotides read TGTGCCAGCTCCAGCCTAAGGAAGACTGAAGCTTTCTTT. It translates to CASSSLRKTEAFF.

The rearrangement links TRBV19 to TRBJ1-2; 8 positions agree with TRBD1. The junction had 6 bases not matched to a gene; V was cut back by 8 bases and J by 4 bases. Germline values: CDR1 LNHDA, CDR2 SQIVND (reference sequence). The CDR3 consists of 13 residues. The CDR3 sequence: CASSPRGLYGYTF. The CDR3 nucleotides are TGTGCCAGTTCACCCAGGGGGCTCTATGGCTACACCTTC.

This clone was seen only a few times. The chain employs TRBV4-3 and TRBJ2-1, with 11 bases that match TRBD2. Germline V gene sequence: CDR1 LGHNA, CDR2 YSLEER. The ends lost 4 bases at V and 3 bases at J; junction bases unmatched: 8. CDR3 length: 17 amino acids. CDR3 in amino acids: CASSPDTTSGSYNEQFF. The CDR3 DNA sequence: TGCGCCAGCAGCCCCGATACAACTAGCGGGAGCTACAATGAGCAGTTCTTC.

The CDR3 DNA reads TGTGCCACCAGCAGAGATTCGAGAGAGACCCAGTACTTC. This translates into CATSRDSRETQYF. The chain links TRBV15 to TRBJ2-5; D is undetermined. The V gene's germline CDR1 is LNHNV and CDR2 YYDKDF (reference sequence). V lost 0 bases, J lost 4 bases, and 6 bases lay in between. The CDR3 runs to 13 residues.

The genes are TRBV7-8 and TRBJ2-1; 9 bases agree with TRBD2. The V segment lost 4 bases and the J segment 5 bases; nucleotides outside the gene matches: 3. Germline-derived CDR1 and CDR2 are SGHVS and FQNEAQ. The length of the CDR3 is 14 residues. The chain's CDR3 is CASSWLAGHNEQFF. DNA for the CDR3: TGTGCCAGCAGCTGGCTAGCGGGGCACAATGAGCAGTTCTTC.

Within the sample, this clone is medium-sized. The chain couples TRBV4-1 to TRBJ1-2; no reliable D call. The CDR3 contains 14 residues. Trimming shortened V by 1 base and J by 0 bases, and 6 bases separated the two germline ends. Germline-derived CDR1 and CDR2 are MGHRA and YSYEKL. CDR3 DNA sequence: TGCGCCAGCAGCCAAGTCGGATCTAACTATGGCTACACCTTC. It specifies CASSQVGSNYGYTF.

The count of this clone is one. The chain recombines TRBV7-9 with TRBJ2-5; D call uncertain. The CDR3 spans 14 residues. Looked up from germline, CDR1 is SEHNR and CDR2 is FQNEAQ (reference sequence). V was clipped by 1 base and J by 3 bases, with 9 bases between them. The CDR3 spells CASSLEVGEETQYF. The DNA of the CDR3 is TGTGCCAGCAGCTTAGAGGTCGGAGAAGAGACCCAGTACTTC. The variable domain in full, completed from reference TRBV7-9 and TRBJ2-5, reads DTGVSQNPRHKITKRGQNVTFRCDPISEHNRLYWYRQTLGQGPEFLTYFQNEAQLEKSRLLSDRFSAERPKGSFSTLEIQRTEQGDSAMYLCASSLEVGEETQYFGPGTRLLVL.

The V call is TRBV6-7, the J call TRBJ1-2; no reliable D call. TRBV6-7 falls under the ORF class, with uncertain function. With 2 bases removed from V and 2 bases from J, the gap between germline ends came to 6 bases. The CDR3 is 13 amino acids. CDR3 region: CASSYGGNYGYTF. The CDR3 DNA is TGTGCCAGCAGTTACGGAGGGAACTATGGCTACACCTTC.